This T cell receptor (beta chain) was documented in a study of blood T cell repertoires in COVID-19. Germline values: CDR1 MGHRA, CDR2 YSYEKL. The CDR3 loop spans 13 amino acids. V was trimmed by 4 bases and J by 3 bases, leaving 10 bases between them. Generated by immunoSEQ multiplex PCR, the TCRdb table keeps only in-frame clones and is missing some. The data contain 250,000 to 350,000 clones, approximately 90% of them singletons. Seattle-derived patients entered the study during active infection and were followed longitudinally. This receptor was taken from a woman aged 30 to 39 with COVID-19, enrolled during active disease. The chain employs TRBV4-1 and TRBJ2-7, with D uncertain. Sequencing was carried out using peripheral blood. The CDR3 protein is CASSPTLDYEQYF. CDR3 in DNA: TGCGCCAGCAGCCCTACCTTAGACTACGAGCAGTACTTC.